The T cell receptor (beta chain) under discussion was sequenced for a study of shared clonotypes between healthy human individuals. Study outcomes and limitations: Shared clonotypes across all four donors exceeded non-shared ones in generation probability. A generally larger estimated richness was seen in naive subsets than in memory subsets. Large depth notwithstanding, sorted-subset sequencing proved incomplete by rarefaction.

V lost 7 bases and J lost 0, with 10 bases in between. Germline V gene lookup returns CDR1 MGHDK and CDR2 SYGVNS. The CDR3 loop spans 14 amino acids. Concerning this clone itself: The antigen remains undetermined.

Sequencing was performed with immunoSEQ multiplex PCR; in TCRdb, only in-frame clones are kept and a portion is missing. The sample records 2 million to 2.5 million clones, about 94% being singletons. The V and J genes are TRBV25-1 and TRBJ1-3, with a weak D call TRBD1 (6 bases). This clonotype was obtained from a man aged 18 to 30 in good health. The sequencing input was naive CD4+ T cells sorted from blood. Subset indicated: CD45RA+ positively selected. The CDR3 loop is CASIETGSGNTIYF. For the CDR3, the DNA is TGTGCCAGCATCGAGACAGGCTCTGGAAACACCATATATTTT.